The 18 T cell receptor beta chains presented below share a single source sample, sequenced in a study of early T cells in non-severe SARS-CoV-2 infection. Via MiXCR, TCRdb re-called the 5' RACE reads, giving one row per CDR3 protein. This table holds 83,000 or so distinct CDR3 sequences, about 10% found once. Sequenced here: whole blood, sampled at baseline. Source of these receptors: an adult who was a healthcare worker with PCR-confirmed SARS-CoV-2 infection or an uninfected control (not recorded which).

This clonotype was seen more than once but under ten times. The rearrangement uses TRBV6-2 or TRBV6-3 and TRBJ2-7; D could derive from TRBD1 or TRBD2 (5 bases each). This CDR3 has 16 amino acids. Germline CDR1 MNHEY, CDR2 SVGEGT. Between the trimmed V and J ends, which lost 5 bases and 4 bases, there was a span of 21 bases. DNA of the CDR3: TGTGCCAGCAGTCGACCTAGCTGGGGCGATCGATACGAGCAGTACTTC. This sequence encodes CASSRPSWGDRYEQYF.

This clonotype showed up many times. The rearrangement joins TRBV18 to TRBJ1-5, with TRBD1 as a possible D gene (6 bases). Deletions cut 2 bases from V and 2 bases from J, with 10 bases between. The CDR3 contains 15 residues. Germline CDR1 and CDR2: KGHSH and LQKENI. CDR3 coding DNA: TGTGCCAGCTCACCAACAGGGACGGGCAATCAGCCCCAGCATTTT. Its protein product is CASSPTGTGNQPQHF.

This chain uses TRBV18 with TRBJ2-7; D gene ambiguous. This CDR3 comprises 12 residues. Trimming stripped 0 bases from V and 7 bases from J, with 7 bases between. Per germline, CDR1 KGHSH and CDR2 LQKENI. In DNA form, the CDR3 reads TGTGCCAGCTCACCACCCCTTGGGGAGCAGTACTTC. Translated: CASSPPLGEQYF.

This clonotype occurred many times. V gene TRBV15 combines with J gene TRBJ2-1; 11 nucleotides match TRBD1. The CDR3 spans 16 residues. V gave up 0 bases and J gave up 8 bases; unmatched junction bases: 6. Per germline, CDR1 LNHNV and CDR2 YYDKDF (reference sequence). The CDR3 nucleotides are TGTGCCACCAGCAGAGATCGAGGGACAGGGGGGCATGAGCAGTTCTTC. Its protein product is CATSRDRGTGGHEQFF.

The chain uses TRBV7-2 and TRBJ2-3; unclear D gene. This CDR3 has 14 amino acids. Germline values: CDR1 SGHTA, CDR2 FQGNSA. V shed 7 bases and J shed 2 bases, with 13 bases lying between them. The CDR3 loop is CASKRLSATDTQYF. The CDR3 DNA follows: TGTGCCAGCAAAAGGCTCAGCGCCACAGATACGCAGTATTTT.

This clonotype was detected many times. The chain carries TRBV12-3 or TRBV12-4 and TRBJ1-4; D may be TRBD1 (6 bases). Trimming took 2 bases from V and 3 from J, leaving 10 bases between them. The CDR3 is 15 amino acids. The CDR3 loop is CASSLRGGANEKLFF. The CDR3, as DNA: TGTGCCAGCAGTTTAAGGGGGGGAGCTAATGAAAAACTGTTTTTT.

The genes are TRBV11-2 and TRBJ2-1; 7 bases are shared with TRBD2. This CDR3 is built from 15 residues. V lost 5 bases, J lost 4 bases, and 8 bases stayed unmatched. Germline V gene sequence: CDR1 SGHAT, CDR2 FQNNGV. CDR3 region: CASSVMGGDYNEQFF. In DNA, the CDR3 is TGTGCCAGCAGCGTAATGGGGGGGGATTACAATGAGCAGTTCTTC.

The chain's CDR3 is CAWNRLGTNQPQHF. The DNA of the CDR3 is TGTGCCTGGAACCGGTTAGGCACCAATCAGCCCCAGCATTTT. The gene calls are TRBV30 and TRBJ1-5; D ambiguous. V was pared by 4 bases and J by 3 bases, with 13 bases between. The germline V gene encodes CDR1 GTSNPN and CDR2 SVGIG (reference sequence). This CDR3 contains 14 residues.

The chain has TRBV11-2 and TRBJ2-2, with TRBD2 identical over 11 bases. Looked up from germline, CDR1 is SGHAT and CDR2 is FQNNGV. The V and J ends lost 4 bases and 1 base, in that order; junction bases with no gene match: 2. The length of the CDR3 is 16 residues. CDR3 in amino acids: CASSSGTSGNTGELFF. Here the CDR3 DNA reads TGTGCCAGCAGCTCAGGGACTAGCGGGAACACCGGGGAGCTGTTTTTT.

The rearrangement links TRBV28 to TRBJ2-3; no clear D gene. The CDR3 consists of 14 residues. V lost 6 bases and J 5 bases, leaving 15 bases between the germline ends. Germline values: CDR1 MDHEN, CDR2 SYDVKM. CDR3 loop: CASSSPHLGDTQYF. The CDR3 DNA follows: TGTGCCAGCAGCTCGCCCCACTTGGGAGATACGCAGTATTTT.

This clonotype came up a few times. The chain links TRBV28 to TRBJ1-1; D call uncertain. CDR1 is MDHEN, CDR2 SYDVKM, per germline. This CDR3 contains 13 residues. V was shortened by 8 bases and J by 2 bases, with 12 bases between the two germline ends. CDR3 coding DNA: TGTGCCAGCTCAGCCGTCTTCAACACTGAAGCTTTCTTT. Its protein is CASSAVFNTEAFF. The full variable domain, rest sourced from reference TRBV28 and TRBJ1-1, is DVKVTQSSRYLVKRTGEKVFLECVQDMDHENMFWYRQDPGLGLRLIYFSYDVKMKEKGDIPEGYSVSREKKERFSLILESASTNQTSMYLCASSAVFNTEAFFGQGTRLTVV.

V gene TRBV28 combines with J gene TRBJ2-7; D possibly corresponds to TRBD2 (5 bases). CDR1 is MDHEN, CDR2 SYDVKM, per germline. This CDR3 has 16 residues. V lost 2 bases and J lost 2, with 16 bases in between. CDR3 in amino acids: CASSLALEAPPYEQYF. In nucleotides, the CDR3 is TGTGCCAGCAGTTTAGCTTTGGAGGCGCCTCCCTACGAGCAGTACTTC.

This rearrangement joins TRBV5-1 to TRBJ2-3, with TRBD2 identical over 8 bases. The germline CDR1 and CDR2 sequences are SGHRS and YFSETQ. J was trimmed by 3 bases and V by 4 bases; bases with no gene match: 7. The CDR3 has 15 residues. The CDR3 reads CASSLSGSPTDTQYF. CDR3 coding DNA: TGCGCCAGCAGCCTAAGCGGGAGTCCGACAGATACGCAGTATTTT.

This rearrangement joins TRBV6-2 or TRBV6-3 to TRBJ2-1; D not resolved. V lost 4 bases, J lost 4 bases, and 8 bases lay in between. Germline V CDR1 and CDR2: MNHEY, SVGEGT. The CDR3 contains 13 residues. The CDR3 reads CASSSLLYNEQFF. The DNA of the CDR3 is TGTGCCAGCAGTTCCCTACTTTACAATGAGCAGTTCTTC.

This clonotype turned up a few times. The chain has TRBV6-1 and TRBJ2-1; maybe TRBD2 (6 bases). With 6 bases removed from V and 1 base from J, the gap between germline ends came to 13 bases. CDR3 length: 15 residues. CDR1 MNHNS and CDR2 SASEGT come from the germline V gene. For the CDR3, the DNA is TGTGCCAGCAGGCTCCTGGGAGGTTCCTACAATGAGCAGTTCTTC. It encodes CASRLLGGSYNEQFF.

This clonotype was observed many times. The rearrangement links TRBV4-1 to TRBJ1-2, with 10 bases that match TRBD1. Germline CDR1 reads MGHRA; CDR2 reads YSYEKL. This CDR3 spans 14 amino acids. Trimming cost V 3 bases and J 7 bases; bases outside gene matches: 5. In nucleotides, the CDR3 is TGCGCCAGCAGCCAGCGACAGGGGGCTATTGGCTACACCTTC. As protein: CASSQRQGAIGYTF.

This chain uses TRBV6-1 with TRBJ1-1; D is unresolved. V was clipped by 2 bases and J by 11 bases, with 15 bases between them. The CDR3 contains 13 residues. Germline CDR1 reads MNHNS; CDR2 reads SASEGT. The CDR3 nucleotides are TGTGCCAGCAGTGAAACATACGGCAGGTCCGCTTTCTTT. This codes for CASSETYGRSAFF.

This clonotype was recorded many times. CDR3 nucleotide sequence: TGTGCCAGCAGCTACCGACTAGATCGGGAGAGATACAATGAGCAGTTCTTC. This translates into CASSYRLDRERYNEQFF. The rearrangement joins TRBV11-2 to TRBJ2-1, with a weak D call TRBD2 (6 bases). Trimming shortened V by 4 bases and J by 4 bases, and 20 bases separated the two germline ends. The CDR3 consists of 17 residues. Germline V gives CDR1 SGHAT, CDR2 FQNNGV.